This entry lists 6 T cell receptor beta chains sequenced from one sample in a study of T cells in Graves' hyperthyroidism and ophthalmopathy. TCR beta CDR3 sequences were amplified from RNA transcripts. The TCR CDR3 first-round RT-PCR relied on the HTBI primer set. TCRdb called the multiplex PCR reads again in MiXCR, with one record for every CDR3 protein. The profile covers roughly 400,000 distinct CDR3 sequences, with more than 20% appearing a single time and around 67% taken by the ten largest. Sequencing was carried out using blood. The receptors derive from a man aged 50 to 59 with Graves' hyperthyroidism.

The rearrangement joins TRBV6-1 to TRBJ2-4; no clear D gene. The CDR3 contains 15 residues. CDR1 is MNHNS, CDR2 SASEGT, per germline. The V gene lost 3 bases and the J gene lost 0 bases, with 9 bases spanning the gap. CDR3 sequence: CASSDSGLAKNIQYF. In DNA, the CDR3 is TGTGCCAGCAGTGATTCAGGATTAGCCAAAAACATTCAGTACTTC.

This clonotype was detected ten times or more. The chain employs TRBV30 and TRBJ1-2, with D possibly matching TRBD1 (5 bases). CDR3 length: 15 amino acids. V gave up 0 bases and J gave up 5 bases, with 16 bases separating them. CDR1 and CDR2 (germline): GTSNPN, SVGIG (reference sequence). CDR3 residues: CAWSVRDASAYGYTF. In nucleotides, the CDR3 is TGTGCCTGGAGTGTAAGGGACGCCTCTGCGTATGGCTACACCTTC.

The table lists this clonotype with many counts. The CDR3 here is CASSFGQVSQETQYF. The CDR3 DNA reads TGTGCCAGCAGCTTTGGACAGGTCTCCCAAGAGACCCAGTACTTC. The chain recombines TRBV11-2 with TRBJ2-5; 7 bases are shared with TRBD1. J gave up 1 base and V 3 bases, and 5 bases lay outside the gene matches. The CDR3 is 15 amino acids. CDR1 is SGHAT and CDR2 is FQNNGV in the germline V gene.

The V gene is TRBV11-2, the J gene TRBJ2-4, with D tentatively TRBD2 (6 bases). In germline, CDR1 is SGHAT, CDR2 FQNNGV. The CDR3 contains 14 residues. V was shortened by 4 bases and J by 0 bases, with 7 bases between the two germline ends. The CDR3 region is CASSSGLAKNIQYF. CDR3 coding DNA: TGTGCCAGCAGCTCGGGACTAGCCAAAAACATTCAGTACTTC.

This clonotype was seen repeatedly, ten times or more. V usage is TRBV3-1 and J usage is TRBJ2-3; possible D gene TRBD2, 6 bases. V lost 1 base and J lost 1, with 9 bases in between. CDR1 is LGHDT and CDR2 is YNNKEL in the germline V gene (reference sequence). The CDR3 runs 15 residues. The CDR3: CASSQGWGGTDTQYF. CDR3 coding DNA: TGTGCCAGCAGCCAAGGATGGGGGGGCACAGATACGCAGTATTTT.

This clonotype has at least ten counts. The V call is TRBV12-3 or TRBV12-4, the J call TRBJ2-5; 7 bases fit TRBD1. There are 14 residues in the CDR3. J lost 2 bases, V lost 4 bases, and 4 bases had no gene match. The CDR3 here is CASSSQGLQETQYF. Here the CDR3 DNA reads TGTGCCAGCAGTTCACAGGGGCTACAAGAGACCCAGTACTTC.